This TCR beta chain was identified during a study of cytomegalovirus exposure and HLA in healthy donors. Whole-study findings and limits: Reports described diagnosis of cytomegalovirus status by the classifier as highly specific and sensitive.

The count of this clone is one. Antigen specificity is unknown. Libraries were prepared by immunoSEQ multiplex PCR; TCRdb keeps only in-frame clonotypes and omits some of them. This table holds 150,000 or so clones, approximately 86% found once. V gave up 5 bases and J gave up 7 bases; unmatched junction bases: 3. Germline-derived CDR1 and CDR2 are PRHDT and FYEKMQ (reference sequence). This CDR3 contains 14 residues. The genes are TRBV13 and TRBJ1-6; 9 nucleotides match TRBD1. The sample was PBMCs. The sequence was obtained from a man aged 18 to 30 in good health and CMV-seropositive. DNA of the CDR3: TGTGCCAGCAGCCTCGGGACAGGGAATTCACCCCTCCACTTT. Its protein product is CASSLGTGNSPLHF.